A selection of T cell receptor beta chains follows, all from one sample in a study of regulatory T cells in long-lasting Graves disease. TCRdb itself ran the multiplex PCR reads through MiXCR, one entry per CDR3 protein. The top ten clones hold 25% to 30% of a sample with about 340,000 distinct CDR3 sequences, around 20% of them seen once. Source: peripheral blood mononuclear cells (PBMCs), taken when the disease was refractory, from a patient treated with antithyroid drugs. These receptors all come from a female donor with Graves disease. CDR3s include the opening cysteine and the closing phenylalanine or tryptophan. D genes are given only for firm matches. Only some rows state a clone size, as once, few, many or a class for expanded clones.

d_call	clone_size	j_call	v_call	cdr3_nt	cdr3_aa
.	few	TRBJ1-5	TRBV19	TGTGCCAGTACCTCTCATGGGATCAGTCAGCCCCAGCATTTT	CASTSHGISQPQHF
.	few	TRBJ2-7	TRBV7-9	TGTGCCAGCAGCTGGGGGCCTGTCGAGCAGTACTTC	CASSWGPVEQYF
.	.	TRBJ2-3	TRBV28	TGTGCCAGCAGTTTTATAGTGAGCACAGATACGCAGTATTTT	CASSFIVSTDTQYF
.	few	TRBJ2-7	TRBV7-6	TGTGCCAGCAGCTCCCACCCAGGGGCTCCCAACGAGCAGTACTTC	CASSSHPGAPNEQYF
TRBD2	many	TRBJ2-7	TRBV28	TGTGCCAGCACCAAGGGAGGGCCCCCCTACGAGCAGTACTTC	CASTKGGPPYEQYF
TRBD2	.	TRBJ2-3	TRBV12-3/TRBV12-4	TGTGCCAGCAGCTTTTTCAAGACTAGCCGCGGCACAGATACGCAGTATTTT	CASSFFKTSRGTDTQYF
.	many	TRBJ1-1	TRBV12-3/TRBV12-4	TGTGCCAGCAGTTTCTACGAGACGAGGGACACTGAAGCTTTCTTT	CASSFYETRDTEAFF
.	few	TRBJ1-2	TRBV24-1	TGTGCCACCAGTGCGAGGGCATCAGGTGGCTACACCTTC	CATSARASGGYTF
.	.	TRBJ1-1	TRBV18	TGTGCCAGCTCACCAAATCAGGGGTTGGAAACTGAAGCTTTCTTT	CASSPNQGLETEAFF
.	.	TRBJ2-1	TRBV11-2	TGTGCCAGCAGCCCCCCGGGGTTAGGGTTGGGTGAGCAGTTCTTC	CASSPPGLGLGEQFF
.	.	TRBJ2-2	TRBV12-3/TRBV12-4	TGTGCCAGCAGTAACTCCTCCGGAACCGGGGAGCTGTTTTTT	CASSNSSGTGELFF
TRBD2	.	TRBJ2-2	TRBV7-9	TGTGCCAGCAGCCGGGGGGGAGTCACCGGGGAGCTGTTTTTT	CASSRGGVTGELFF
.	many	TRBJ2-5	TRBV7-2	TGTGCCAGCAGCTTTTCAGGGACTTTAGAGACCCAGTACTTC	CASSFSGTLETQYF
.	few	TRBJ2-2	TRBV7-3	TGTGCCAGCAGCTTAACGGGACCGGGAACCGGGGAGCTGTTTTTT	CASSLTGPGTGELFF
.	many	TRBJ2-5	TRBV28	TGTGCCAGCAGTTTTAATCCCCCTCCGATGGGAGAGACCCAGTACTTC	CASSFNPPPMGETQYF
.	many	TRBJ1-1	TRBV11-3	TGTGCCAGCAGCTTGGGCCAGTACACTGAAGCTTTCTTT	CASSLGQYTEAFF
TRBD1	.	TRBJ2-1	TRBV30	TGTGCCTGGAGCGCGGGACAGGGTCCTAACAATGAGCAGTTCTTC	CAWSAGQGPNNEQFF
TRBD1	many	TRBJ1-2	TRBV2	TGTGCCAGCAGCTGGTTTCCGGGACAGGGGGCGAAGGGCTACACCTTC	CASSWFPGQGAKGYTF